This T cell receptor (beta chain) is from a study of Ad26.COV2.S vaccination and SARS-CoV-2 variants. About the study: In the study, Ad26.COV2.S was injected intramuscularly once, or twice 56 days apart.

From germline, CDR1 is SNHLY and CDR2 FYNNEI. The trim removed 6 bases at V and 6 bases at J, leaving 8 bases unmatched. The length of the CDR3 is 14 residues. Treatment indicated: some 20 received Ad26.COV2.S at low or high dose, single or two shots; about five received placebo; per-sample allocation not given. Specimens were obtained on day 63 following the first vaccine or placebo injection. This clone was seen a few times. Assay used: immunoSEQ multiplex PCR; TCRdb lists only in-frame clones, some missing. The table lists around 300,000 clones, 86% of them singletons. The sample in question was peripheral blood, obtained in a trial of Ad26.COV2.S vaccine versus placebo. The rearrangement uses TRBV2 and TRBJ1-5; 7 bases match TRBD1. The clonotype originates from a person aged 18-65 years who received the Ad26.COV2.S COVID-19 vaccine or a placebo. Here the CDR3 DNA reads TGTGCCAGCAGGCGACAGGGAAAAGGTCAGCCCCAGCATTTT. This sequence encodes CASRRQGKGQPQHF.